This T cell receptor beta chain derives from a study of shared clonotypes between healthy human individuals. The V gene lost 2 bases and the J gene lost 7 bases, with 11 bases spanning the gap. The CDR3 covers 13 residues. Germline V lookup: CDR1 WSHSY, CDR2 SAAADI. TCRdb keeps only in-frame clones here, not all; method: immunoSEQ multiplex PCR. The data hold some 470,000 clones, with 60% to 85% observed a single time. The rearrangement uses TRBV10-2 and TRBJ1-2; TRBD1 might be the D (5 bases). Sequencing was performed on PBMCs. The source of this sequence is a woman between 35 and 50 years old in good health. Some clones in this sample may be carry-over from other donors' samples. The CDR3 DNA is TGCGCCAGCAGTGAGCCGTTGGGGGTTGGCTACACCTTC. Amino acid sequence: CASSEPLGVGYTF.